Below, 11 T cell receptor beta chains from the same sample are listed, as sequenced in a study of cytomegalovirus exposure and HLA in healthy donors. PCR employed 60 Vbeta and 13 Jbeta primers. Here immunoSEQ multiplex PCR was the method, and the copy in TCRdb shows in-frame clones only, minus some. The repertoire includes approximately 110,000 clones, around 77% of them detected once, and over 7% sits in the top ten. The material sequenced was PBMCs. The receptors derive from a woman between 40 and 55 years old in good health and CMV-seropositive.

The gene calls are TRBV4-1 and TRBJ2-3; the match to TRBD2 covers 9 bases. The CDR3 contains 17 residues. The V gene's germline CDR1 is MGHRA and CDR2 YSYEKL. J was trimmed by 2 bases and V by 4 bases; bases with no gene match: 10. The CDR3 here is CASSLRPTSGNTDTQYF. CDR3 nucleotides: TGCGCCAGCAGCCTCAGGCCGACTAGCGGAAACACAGATACGCAGTATTTT.

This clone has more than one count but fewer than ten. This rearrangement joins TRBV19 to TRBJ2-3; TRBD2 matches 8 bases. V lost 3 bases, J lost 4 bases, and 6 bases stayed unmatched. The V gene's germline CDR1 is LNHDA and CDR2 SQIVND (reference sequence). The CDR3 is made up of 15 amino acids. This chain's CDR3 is CASSIGAGESDTQYF. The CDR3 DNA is TGTGCCAGTAGTATCGGAGCGGGAGAATCAGATACGCAGTATTTT. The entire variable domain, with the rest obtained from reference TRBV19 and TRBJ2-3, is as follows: DGGITQSPKYLFRKEGQNVTLSCEQNLNHDAMYWYRQDPGQGLRLIYYSQIVNDFQKGDIAEGYSVSREKKESFPLTVTSAQKNPTAFYLCASSIGAGESDTQYFGPGTRLTVL.

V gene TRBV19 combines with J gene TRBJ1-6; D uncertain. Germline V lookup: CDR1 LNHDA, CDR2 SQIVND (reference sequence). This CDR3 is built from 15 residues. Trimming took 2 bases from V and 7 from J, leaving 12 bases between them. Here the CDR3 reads CASSIWGESNSPLHF. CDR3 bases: TGTGCCAGTAGTATATGGGGAGAGTCGAATTCACCCCTCCACTTT.

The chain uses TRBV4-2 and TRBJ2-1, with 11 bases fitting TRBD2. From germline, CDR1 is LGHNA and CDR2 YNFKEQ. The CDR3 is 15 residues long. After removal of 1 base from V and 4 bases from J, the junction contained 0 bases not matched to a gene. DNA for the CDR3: TGTGCCAGCAGCCAAGGGACTAGCGGGTACAATGAGCAGTTCTTC. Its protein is CASSQGTSGYNEQFF.

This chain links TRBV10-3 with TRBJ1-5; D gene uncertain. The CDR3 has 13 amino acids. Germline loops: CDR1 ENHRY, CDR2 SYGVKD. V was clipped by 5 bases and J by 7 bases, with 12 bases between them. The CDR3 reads CAISPRAGQPQHF. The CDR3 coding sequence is TGTGCCATCAGTCCGCGCGCGGGGCAGCCCCAGCATTTT.

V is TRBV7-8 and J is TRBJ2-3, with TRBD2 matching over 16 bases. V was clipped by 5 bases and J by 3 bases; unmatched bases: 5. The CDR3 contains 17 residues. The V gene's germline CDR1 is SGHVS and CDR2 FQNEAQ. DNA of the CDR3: TGTGCCAGCAGCCAGGGACTAGCGGGGGGGCTTACAGATACGCAGTATTTT. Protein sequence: CASSQGLAGGLTDTQYF.

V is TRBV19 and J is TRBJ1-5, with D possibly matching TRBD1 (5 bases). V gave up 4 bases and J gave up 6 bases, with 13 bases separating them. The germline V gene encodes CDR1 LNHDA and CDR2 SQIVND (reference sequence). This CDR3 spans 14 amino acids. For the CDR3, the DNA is TGTGCCAGTAGTAGGCAGGGCGGGGGTCAGCCCCAGCATTTT. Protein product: CASSRQGGGQPQHF.

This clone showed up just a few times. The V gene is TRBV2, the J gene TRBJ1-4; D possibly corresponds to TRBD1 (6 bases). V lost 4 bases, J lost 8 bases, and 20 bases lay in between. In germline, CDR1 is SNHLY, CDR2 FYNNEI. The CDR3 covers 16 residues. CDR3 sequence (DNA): TGTGCCAGCAGTGGGACAGTAACTCCGAGGGGGGAAAAACTGTTTTTT. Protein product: CASSGTVTPRGEKLFF. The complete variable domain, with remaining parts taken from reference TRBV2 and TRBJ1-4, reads EPEVTQTPSHQVTQMGQEVILRCVPISNHLYFYWYRQILGQKVEFLVSFYNNEISEKSEIFDDQFSVERPDGSNFTLKIRSTKLEDSAMYFCASSGTVTPRGEKLFFGSGTQLSVL.

CDR3 protein: CASSETSGRWSGELFF. CDR3 in DNA: TGTGCCAGCAGTGAGACTAGCGGGAGATGGTCCGGGGAGCTGTTTTTT. The chain joins TRBV2 to TRBJ2-2, with 12 bases lining up with TRBD2. The junction had 5 bases not matched to a gene; V was cut back by 3 bases and J by 6 bases. CDR3 length equals 16 residues. Germline values: CDR1 SNHLY, CDR2 FYNNEI.

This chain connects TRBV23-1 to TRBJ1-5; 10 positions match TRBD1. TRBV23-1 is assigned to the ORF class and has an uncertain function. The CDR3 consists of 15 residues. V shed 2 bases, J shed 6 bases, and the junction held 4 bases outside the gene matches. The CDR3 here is CASSQRQGAGQPQHF. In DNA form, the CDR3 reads TGCGCCAGCAGTCAACGACAGGGGGCCGGTCAGCCCCAGCATTTT.

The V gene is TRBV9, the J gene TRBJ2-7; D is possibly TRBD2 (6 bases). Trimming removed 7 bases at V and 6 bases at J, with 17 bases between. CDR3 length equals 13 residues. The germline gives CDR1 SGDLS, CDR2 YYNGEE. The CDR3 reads CASSRVLGGEQYF. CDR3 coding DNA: TGTGCCAGCTCAAGAGTACTGGGGGGCGAGCAGTACTTC.